This T cell receptor beta chain appears in the sequencing data of a study of blood T cell repertoires in COVID-19. The wider study: Italy, Spain and the United States were the sources of the convalescent and acute COVID-19 samples. PBMCs, B-cell-depleted T cells, or T cells were the source of the cDNA or gDNA that made up the material.

In the study's own analysis: The assay estimated nucleated cells by amplifying reference gene primers. Sequencing used immunoSEQ multiplex PCR; TCRdb keeps in-frame clones, though not all of them. V, J and clone size derive from that table, while D and trimming were established from the DNA sequence. In the table there are 90,000 to 110,000 clones, 80% to 85% of which are singletons. Per germline, CDR1 SGDLS and CDR2 YYNGEE. Trimming removed 0 bases at V and 1 base at J, with 8 bases between. CDR3 length: 15 residues. The V call is TRBV9, the J call TRBJ2-1, with a possible D match to TRBD2 (5 bases). Sequenced material: peripheral blood. This clonotype originated in a man older than 75 with acute or convalescent COVID-19. The CDR3 region has the DNA TGTGCCAGCAGCGTAGTAAGCGGATCCTACAATGAGCAGTTCTTC. It yields the protein CASSVVSGSYNEQFF. Supplemented by reference TRBV9 and TRBJ2-1, the full variable domain reads DSGVTQTPKHLITATGQRVTLRCSPRSGDLSVYWYQQSLDQGLQFLIQYYNGEERAKGNILERFSAQQFPDLHSELNLSSLELGDSALYFCASSVVSGSYNEQFFGPGTRLTVL.